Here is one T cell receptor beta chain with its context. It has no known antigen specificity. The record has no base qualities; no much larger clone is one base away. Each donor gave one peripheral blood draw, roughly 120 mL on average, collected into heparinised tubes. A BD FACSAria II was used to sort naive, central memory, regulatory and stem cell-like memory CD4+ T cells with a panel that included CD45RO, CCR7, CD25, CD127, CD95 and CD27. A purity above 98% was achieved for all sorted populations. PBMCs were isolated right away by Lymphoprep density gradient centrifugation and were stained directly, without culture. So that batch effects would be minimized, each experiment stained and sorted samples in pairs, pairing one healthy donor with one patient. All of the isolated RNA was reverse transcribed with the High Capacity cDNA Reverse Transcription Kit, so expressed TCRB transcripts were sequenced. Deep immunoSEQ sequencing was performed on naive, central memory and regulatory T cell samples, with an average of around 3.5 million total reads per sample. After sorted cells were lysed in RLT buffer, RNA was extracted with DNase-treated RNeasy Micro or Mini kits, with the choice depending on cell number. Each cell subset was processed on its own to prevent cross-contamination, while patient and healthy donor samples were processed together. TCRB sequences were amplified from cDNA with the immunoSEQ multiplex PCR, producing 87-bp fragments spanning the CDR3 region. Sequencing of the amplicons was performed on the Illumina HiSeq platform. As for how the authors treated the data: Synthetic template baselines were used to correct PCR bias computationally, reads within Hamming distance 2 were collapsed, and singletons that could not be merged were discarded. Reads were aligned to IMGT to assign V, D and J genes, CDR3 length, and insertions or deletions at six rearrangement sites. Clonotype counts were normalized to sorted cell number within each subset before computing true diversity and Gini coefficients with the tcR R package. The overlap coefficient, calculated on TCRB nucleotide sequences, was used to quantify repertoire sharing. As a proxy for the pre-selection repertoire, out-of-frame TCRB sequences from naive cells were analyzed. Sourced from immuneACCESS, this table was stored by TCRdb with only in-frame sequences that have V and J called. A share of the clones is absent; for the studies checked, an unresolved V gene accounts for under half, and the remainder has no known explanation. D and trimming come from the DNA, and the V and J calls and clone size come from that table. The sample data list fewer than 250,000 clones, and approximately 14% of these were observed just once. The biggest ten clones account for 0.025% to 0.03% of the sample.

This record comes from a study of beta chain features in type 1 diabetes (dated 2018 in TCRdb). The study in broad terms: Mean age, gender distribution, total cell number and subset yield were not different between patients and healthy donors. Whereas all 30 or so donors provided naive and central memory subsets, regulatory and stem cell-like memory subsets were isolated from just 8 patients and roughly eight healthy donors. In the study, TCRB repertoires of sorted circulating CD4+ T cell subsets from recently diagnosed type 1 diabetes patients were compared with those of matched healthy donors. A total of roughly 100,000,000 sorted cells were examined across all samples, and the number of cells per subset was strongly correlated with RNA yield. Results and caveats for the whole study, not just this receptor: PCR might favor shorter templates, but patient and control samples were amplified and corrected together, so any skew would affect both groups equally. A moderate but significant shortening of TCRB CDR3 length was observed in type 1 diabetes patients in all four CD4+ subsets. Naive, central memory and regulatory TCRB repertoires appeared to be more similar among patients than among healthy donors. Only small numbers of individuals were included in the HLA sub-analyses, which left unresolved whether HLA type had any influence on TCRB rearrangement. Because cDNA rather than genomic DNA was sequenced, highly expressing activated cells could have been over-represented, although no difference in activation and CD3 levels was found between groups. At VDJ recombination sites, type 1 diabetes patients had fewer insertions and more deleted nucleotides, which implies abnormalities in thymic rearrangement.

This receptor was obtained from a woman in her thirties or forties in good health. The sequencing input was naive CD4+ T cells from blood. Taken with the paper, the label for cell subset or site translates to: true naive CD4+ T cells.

The CDR3 region: CASRYSDSGANVLTF. The DNA sequence is given as TGTGCCAGCCGATACTCCGACTCTGGGGCCAACGTCCTGACTTTC. The chain is made from TRBV19 and TRBJ2-6; no D gene call is confident. CDR1 and CDR2 are read off the germline V gene (reference sequence) as LNHDA and SQIVND. The CDR3 covers 15 residues, taking in both the cysteine and the phenylalanine. The retained sequence is limited to the CDR3, 45 bases, with the frame set at the first base. V is clipped by 9 bases and J by 0 bases, and the sequence between their germline boundaries is 12 bases long.